The 9 T cell receptor beta chains in this list originate from one sample, sequenced in a study of blood T cell repertoires in COVID-19. The repertoire was sequenced with immunoSEQ multiplex PCR; TCRdb's copy has only in-frame clones and lacks some. The sample consists of a few hundred thousand clones, about 81% of them appearing once. The source material was PBMCs or T cells enriched from blood (not recorded which). The receptors shown here come from a man aged 25-45 years with acute COVID-19.

The CDR3 nucleotides read TGTGCCAGTAGTTCAGGGTTTGCGAGCAATCAGCCCCAGCATTTT. This encodes CASSSGFASNQPQHF. The chain links TRBV19 to TRBJ1-5; weak D call: TRBD1 (5 bases). V lost 5 bases to trimming and J lost 1 base, with 12 bases between them. The length of the CDR3 is 15 residues. The V gene's germline CDR1 is LNHDA and CDR2 SQIVND (reference sequence).

This sequence joins TRBV13 and TRBJ1-1; D not certain. CDR1 and CDR2 from the germline V gene are PRHDT and FYEKMQ (reference sequence). Trimming took off 5 bases at V and 1 base at J, with 5 bases between the two ends. This CDR3 has 12 residues. The CDR3 is CASSPQNTEAFF. CDR3 sequence (DNA): TGTGCCAGCAGCCCCCAGAACACTGAAGCTTTCTTT.

This clone was picked up one time. This rearrangement joins TRBV5-6 to TRBJ1-2, with D uncertain. This CDR3 has 15 amino acids. Germline V gene lookup returns CDR1 SGHDT and CDR2 YYEEEE. The germline V and J ends were trimmed by 1 base and 0 bases, with 10 bases remaining between them. The CDR3 sequence is CASSLIVLANYGYTF. DNA of the CDR3: TGTGCCAGCAGCTTGATCGTGTTAGCTAACTATGGCTACACCTTC.

A single count supports this clone. The rearrangement links TRBV18 to TRBJ1-6, with 10 nucleotides matching TRBD1. The V gene end was trimmed by 6 bases and the J gene end by 8 bases; junction bases not matched to a gene: 7. This CDR3 is built from 15 residues. Germline V CDR1 and CDR2: KGHSH, LQKENI. CDR3 in amino acids: CASSPRQGADSPLHF. CDR3 in DNA: TGTGCCAGCTCCCCCCGACAGGGGGCCGATTCACCCCTCCACTTT.

The chain uses TRBV7-3 and TRBJ2-2, with TRBD2 matching 12 bases. CDR3 length: 15 residues. J lost 8 bases, V lost 5 bases, and 6 bases had no gene match. Germline assignment: CDR1 SGHTA and CDR2 FQGTGA. The CDR3 is CASSLRTSGNGELFF. CDR3 DNA sequence: TGTGCCAGCAGCCTACGGACTAGCGGGAATGGGGAGCTGTTTTTT.

Worth noting for this clone: The junction departs from the called germline gene at one end, perhaps through a read error. The CDR3 loop reads CASSRTEPTNEKLFF. The CDR3 DNA follows: TGTGCCAGCAGCCGGACAGAACCAACTAATGAAAAACTGTTTTTT. V is TRBV5-1 and J is TRBJ1-4, with D possibly matching TRBD1 (6 bases). Looked up from germline, CDR1 is SGHRS and CDR2 is YFSETQ. The CDR3 contains 15 residues.

This sequence joins TRBV15 and TRBJ2-2; TRBD1 matches at 10 bases. CDR3 length equals 16 residues. The J segment lost 6 bases and the V segment lost 2 bases, leaving 6 bases of the junction unmatched. The germline V gene encodes CDR1 LNHNV and CDR2 YYDKDF (reference sequence). In DNA form, the CDR3 reads TGTGCCACCAGCAGAACTGGGACAGGGGCCCCCGGGGAGCTGTTTTTT. The encoded protein is CATSRTGTGAPGELFF.

The rearrangement uses TRBV28 and TRBJ1-1, with 8 positions matching TRBD1. After removal of 8 bases from V and 11 bases from J, the junction contained 19 bases not matched to a gene. The CDR3 has 15 residues. In germline, CDR1 is MDHEN, CDR2 SYDVKM. The CDR3 DNA is TGTGCCAGCTCCCGGCAGGGACAGGCTTGGCGGGAGGCTTTCTTT. Protein product: CASSRQGQAWREAFF.

This clone was seen once. DNA for the CDR3: TGTGCCAGCAGCTTGCGTGGGGGGTCGGGCACTGAAGCTTTCTTT. Amino acids: CASSLRGGSGTEAFF. The genes are TRBV5-4 and TRBJ1-1, with D possibly being TRBD1 (5 bases). V was shortened by 1 base and J by 4 bases, with 14 bases between the two germline ends. The CDR3 is made up of 15 amino acids. Germline V gene data show CDR1 as SGHNT and CDR2 as YYREEE (reference sequence).